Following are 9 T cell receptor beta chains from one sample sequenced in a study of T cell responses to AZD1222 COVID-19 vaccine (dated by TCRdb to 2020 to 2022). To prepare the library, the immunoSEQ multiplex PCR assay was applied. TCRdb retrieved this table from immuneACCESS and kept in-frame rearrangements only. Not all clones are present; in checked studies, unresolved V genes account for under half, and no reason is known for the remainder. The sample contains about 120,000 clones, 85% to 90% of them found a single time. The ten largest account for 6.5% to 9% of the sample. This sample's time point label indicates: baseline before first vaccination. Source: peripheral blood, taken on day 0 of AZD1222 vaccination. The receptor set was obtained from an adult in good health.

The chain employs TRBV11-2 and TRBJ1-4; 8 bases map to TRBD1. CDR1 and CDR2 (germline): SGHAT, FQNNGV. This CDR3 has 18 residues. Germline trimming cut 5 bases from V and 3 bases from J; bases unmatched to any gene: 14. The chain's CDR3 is CASSLGDRGSPPNEKLFF. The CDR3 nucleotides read TGTGCCAGCAGCCTAGGCGACAGGGGAAGTCCGCCTAATGAAAAACTGTTTTTT. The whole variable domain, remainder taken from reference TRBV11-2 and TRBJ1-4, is EAGVAQSPRYKIIEKRQSVAFWCNPISGHATLYWYQQILGQGPKLLIQFQNNGVVDDSQLPKDRFSAERLKGVDSTLKIQPAKLEDSAVYLCASSLGDRGSPPNEKLFFGSGTQLSVL.

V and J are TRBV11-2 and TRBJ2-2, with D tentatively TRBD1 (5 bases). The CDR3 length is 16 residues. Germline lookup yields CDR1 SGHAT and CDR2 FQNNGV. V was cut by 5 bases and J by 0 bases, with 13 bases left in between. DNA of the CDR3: TGTGCCAGCAGCCCCCAGGGCAGGACGAACACCGGGGAGCTGTTTTTT. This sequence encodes CASSPQGRTNTGELFF.

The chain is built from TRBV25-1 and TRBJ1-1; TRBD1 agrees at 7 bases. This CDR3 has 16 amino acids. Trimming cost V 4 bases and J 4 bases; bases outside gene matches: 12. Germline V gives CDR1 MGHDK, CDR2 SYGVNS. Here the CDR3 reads CASSGDSNNYFTEAFF. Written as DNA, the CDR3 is TGTGCCAGCAGTGGGGACAGTAACAATTATTTCACTGAAGCTTTCTTT. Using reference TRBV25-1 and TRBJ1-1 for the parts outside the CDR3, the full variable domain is EADIYQTPRYLVIGTGKKITLECSQTMGHDKMYWYQQDPGMELHLIHYSYGVNSTEKGDLSSESTVSRIRTEHFPLTLESARPSHTSQYLCASSGDSNNYFTEAFFGQGTRLTVV.

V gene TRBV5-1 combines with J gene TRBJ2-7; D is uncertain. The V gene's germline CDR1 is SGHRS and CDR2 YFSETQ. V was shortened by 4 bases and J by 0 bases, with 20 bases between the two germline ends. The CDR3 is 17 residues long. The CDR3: CASSRSKVPINSYEQYF. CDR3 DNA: TGCGCCAGCAGCCGCTCGAAGGTACCTATTAACTCCTACGAGCAGTACTTC.

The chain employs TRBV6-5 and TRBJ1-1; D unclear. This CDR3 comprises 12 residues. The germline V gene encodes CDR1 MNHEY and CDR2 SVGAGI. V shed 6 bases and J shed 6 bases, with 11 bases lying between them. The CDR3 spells CASSEWAPEAFF. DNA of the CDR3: TGTGCCAGCAGCGAGTGGGCGCCTGAAGCTTTCTTT.

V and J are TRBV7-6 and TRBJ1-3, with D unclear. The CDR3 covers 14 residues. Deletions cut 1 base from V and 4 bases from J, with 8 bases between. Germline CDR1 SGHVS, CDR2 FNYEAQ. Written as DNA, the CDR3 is TGTGCCAGCAGCTTAGGGACGAAGGGAAACACCATATATTTT. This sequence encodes CASSLGTKGNTIYF.

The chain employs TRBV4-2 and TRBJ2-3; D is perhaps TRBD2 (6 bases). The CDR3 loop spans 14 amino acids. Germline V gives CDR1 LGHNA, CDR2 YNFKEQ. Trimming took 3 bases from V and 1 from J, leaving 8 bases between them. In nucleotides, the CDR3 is TGTGCCAGCAGCCACGGGAGAGGCACAGATACGCAGTATTTT. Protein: CASSHGRGTDTQYF.

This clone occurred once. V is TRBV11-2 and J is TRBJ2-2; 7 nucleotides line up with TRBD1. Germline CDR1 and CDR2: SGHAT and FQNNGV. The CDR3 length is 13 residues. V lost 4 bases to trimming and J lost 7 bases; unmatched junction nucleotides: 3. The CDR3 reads CASSYRGDGELFF. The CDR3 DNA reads TGTGCCAGCAGCTACAGGGGAGACGGGGAGCTGTTTTTT.

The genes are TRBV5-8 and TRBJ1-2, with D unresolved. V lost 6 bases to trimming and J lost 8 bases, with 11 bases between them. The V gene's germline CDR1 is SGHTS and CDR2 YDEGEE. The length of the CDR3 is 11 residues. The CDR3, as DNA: TGTGCCAGCATGAAGGGCCGCGGCTACACCTTC. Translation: CASMKGRGYTF.